These 18 T cell receptor beta chains were all obtained from the same sample, sequenced in a study of cytomegalovirus exposure and HLA in healthy donors (dated by TCRdb to 2017 to 2019). Library preparation used the immunoSEQ multiplex PCR assay. A mixture of 60 forward primers for TCR Vbeta segments and 13 reverse primers for TCR Jbeta segments was used in the multiplex PCR. The immuneACCESS repertoire file appears here via TCRdb, limited to in-frame rearrangements. These files lack a portion of the clones; in checked studies, under half of the deficit traces to unresolved V genes, and the cause of the others is not known. The sample table shows 150,000 to 200,000 clones, and over 70% are seen once. The ten largest clones take up 2% to 2.5% of the sample. The sample consisted of PBMCs. Receptors were obtained from a woman in her 30s in good health and CMV-seronegative.

The chain joins TRBV29-1 to TRBJ2-4; the match to TRBD1 covers 7 bases. The CDR3 has 15 amino acids. With V trimmed by 5 bases and J by 4 bases, 11 bases remained unmatched. Germline values: CDR1 SQVTM, CDR2 ANQGSEA. The CDR3 nucleotides read TGCAGCGTTTATAGTATTGGGACAGATAAAAACATTCAGTACTTC. Residues: CSVYSIGTDKNIQYF.

In this sample, this clone turned up a few times. The CDR3 DNA reads TGTGCCAGCAGCTGGGACATGGGGTTCGCTGAAGCTTTCTTT. This encodes CASSWDMGFAEAFF. This chain uses TRBV28 with TRBJ1-1; the D gene is possibly TRBD1 (6 bases). This CDR3 comprises 14 residues. The germline CDR1 and CDR2 sequences are MDHEN and SYDVKM. Trimming shortened V by 6 bases and J by 6 bases, and 17 bases separated the two germline ends. Complete variable domain (other parts from reference TRBV28 and TRBJ1-1): DVKVTQSSRYLVKRTGEKVFLECVQDMDHENMFWYRQDPGLGLRLIYFSYDVKMKEKGDIPEGYSVSREKKERFSLILESASTNQTSMYLCASSWDMGFAEAFFGQGTRLTVV.

The CDR3 region has the DNA TGCGCCAGCAGCTTGGACGGGCAGGGGGCTAGCGAGCAGTACTTC. Amino acids: CASSLDGQGASEQYF. This chain uses TRBV5-1 with TRBJ2-7; 8 bases map to TRBD1. Germline assignment: CDR1 SGHRS and CDR2 YFSETQ. The CDR3 loop spans 15 amino acids. The J segment lost 6 bases and the V segment lost 0 bases, leaving 8 bases of the junction unmatched.

The rearrangement joins TRBV4-3 to TRBJ1-1; D gene uncertain. The CDR3 is made up of 15 amino acids. Between the trimmed V and J ends, which lost 0 bases and 0 bases, there was a span of 8 bases. The germline CDR1 and CDR2 sequences are LGHNA and YSLEER. The CDR3 sequence is CASSQEAVMNTEAFF. The CDR3 DNA follows: TGCGCCAGCAGCCAAGAAGCTGTAATGAACACTGAAGCTTTCTTT.

This chain connects TRBV28 to TRBJ1-2, with TRBD1 identical over 9 bases. This CDR3 is built from 16 residues. The trim removed 7 bases at V and 6 bases at J, leaving 15 bases unmatched. Germline CDR1 and CDR2: MDHEN and SYDVKM. The CDR3 DNA reads TGTGCCAGCAACATCCCCGCCGGGACAGGGTATGATGGCTACACCTTC. Translation gives CASNIPAGTGYDGYTF.

The table lists this clone with a few counts. The V gene is TRBV4-1, the J gene TRBJ1-6; D remains ambiguous. The CDR3 has 13 amino acids. V was pared by 1 base and J by 5 bases, with 3 bases between. CDR1 is MGHRA and CDR2 is YSYEKL in the germline V gene. In DNA, the CDR3 is TGCGCCAGCAGCCAAGCTCATAATTCACCCCTCCACTTT. It codes for CASSQAHNSPLHF.

The chain is built from TRBV2 and TRBJ1-5, with a tentative D call TRBD1 (5 bases). CDR3 size: 15 residues. V lost 5 bases and J lost 0, with 11 bases in between. The germline gives CDR1 SNHLY, CDR2 FYNNEI. The CDR3 reads CASSPGGYSNQPQHF. Written as DNA, the CDR3 is TGTGCCAGCAGTCCCGGGGGGTATAGCAATCAGCCCCAGCATTTT.

The V gene is TRBV9, the J gene TRBJ1-1; possible D gene TRBD1, 6 bases. This CDR3 spans 16 amino acids. The V end was cut by 2 bases, the J end by 8 bases, with 22 bases between. In germline, CDR1 is SGDLS, CDR2 YYNGEE. CDR3 sequence reads: CASSVTGGGLNEEAFF. The CDR3 nucleotides read TGTGCCAGCAGCGTCACGGGCGGGGGGCTGAACGAAGAAGCTTTCTTT.

This chain uses TRBV28 with TRBJ2-1, with TRBD1 identical over 7 bases. The CDR3 spans 14 residues. Germline-derived CDR1 and CDR2 are MDHEN and SYDVKM. With 6 bases clipped from V and 1 base from J, the junction kept 3 bases outside the gene matches. In nucleotides, the CDR3 is TGTGCCAGCAGGGCAGGGGGTTCCTACAATGAGCAGTTCTTC. This encodes CASRAGGSYNEQFF.

The V call is TRBV19, the J call TRBJ2-1, with TRBD2 identical over 7 bases. Germline V lookup: CDR1 LNHDA, CDR2 SQIVND (reference sequence). This CDR3 contains 18 residues. The trim removed 3 bases at V and 0 bases at J, leaving 11 bases unmatched. The CDR3 coding sequence is TGTGCCAGTAGTATGGGGTGGGGAAGCGGGAACTCCTACAATGAGCAGTTCTTC. Translation gives CASSMGWGSGNSYNEQFF.

The rearrangement links TRBV6-5 to TRBJ2-3; perhaps TRBD1 as D (6 bases). The CDR3 runs to 15 residues. V lost 5 bases and J 2 bases, leaving 14 bases between the germline ends. Looked up from germline, CDR1 is MNHEY and CDR2 is SVGAGI. The CDR3 sequence is CASSGRWGHTDTQYF. CDR3 sequence (DNA): TGTGCCAGCAGTGGTCGGTGGGGACACACAGATACGCAGTATTTT.

V is TRBV14 and J is TRBJ1-1, with D tentatively TRBD1 (5 bases). Germline loops: CDR1 SGHDN, CDR2 FVKESK. CDR3 size: 14 residues. V lost 2 bases, J lost 2 bases, and 9 bases lay in between. CDR3 DNA: TGTGCCAGCAGCCAATTTCAGGGAAACACTGAAGCTTTCTTT. This gives the protein CASSQFQGNTEAFF.

The count of this clone is one. The chain is built from TRBV5-1 and TRBJ2-5; D is unclear. From germline, CDR1 is SGHRS and CDR2 YFSETQ. The CDR3 consists of 12 residues. Between the trimmed V and J ends, which lost 0 bases and 5 bases, there was a span of 5 bases. In DNA, the CDR3 is TGCGCCAGCAGCTTGGCCGAGGAGACCCAGTACTTC. Its translation is CASSLAEETQYF.

This clone was seen only once. The gene calls are TRBV7-9 and TRBJ2-1; tentatively, D is TRBD1 (6 bases). The germline gives CDR1 SEHNR, CDR2 FQNEAQ (reference sequence). V shed 2 bases and J shed 12 bases, with 11 bases lying between them. This CDR3 contains 12 residues. CDR3: CASSLTQGWQFF. The CDR3, as DNA: TGTGCCAGCAGCTTAACCCAGGGGTGGCAGTTCTTC.

V usage is TRBV5-4 and J usage is TRBJ2-7; 7 positions agree with TRBD1. Trimming removed 3 bases from V and 7 bases from J; junction bases left unmatched: 4. Per the germline V gene, CDR1 is SGHNT and CDR2 is YYREEE (reference sequence). The CDR3 length is 12 residues. The CDR3 sequence: CASSSTGWEQYF. Written as DNA, the CDR3 is TGTGCCAGCAGCTCGACAGGGTGGGAGCAGTACTTC.

V and J are TRBV19 and TRBJ2-2, with 8 nucleotides matching TRBD2. V gave up 0 bases and J gave up 1 base; unmatched junction bases: 1. CDR3 size: 16 residues. Germline V gene data show CDR1 as LNHDA and CDR2 as SQIVND (reference sequence). The DNA of the CDR3 is TGTGCCAGTAGTATAGATACTAGCGGGAACACCGGGGAGCTGTTTTTT. This gives the protein CASSIDTSGNTGELFF. The full variable domain, completed using reference TRBV19 and TRBJ2-2, is DGGITQSPKYLFRKEGQNVTLSCEQNLNHDAMYWYRQDPGQGLRLIYYSQIVNDFQKGDIAEGYSVSREKKESFPLTVTSAQKNPTAFYLCASSIDTSGNTGELFFGEGSRLTVL.

The chain employs TRBV18 and TRBJ2-7; D may be TRBD1 (5 bases). CDR3 length: 15 residues. Germline CDR1 and CDR2: KGHSH and LQKENI. Deletions cut 4 bases from V and 0 bases from J, with 13 bases between. CDR3 protein: CASSLQDGSSYEQYF. CDR3 sequence (DNA): TGTGCCAGCTCACTACAGGACGGTAGCTCCTACGAGCAGTACTTC.

The genes are TRBV7-8 and TRBJ2-7; D may be TRBD1 (5 bases). Deletions cut 1 base from V and 5 bases from J, with 15 bases between. The germline gives CDR1 SGHVS, CDR2 FQNEAQ. The length of the CDR3 is 15 residues. The DNA of the CDR3 is TGTGCCAGCAGCTTAGGGGCCTCCAGGGCCCACGAGCAGTACTTC. Residues: CASSLGASRAHEQYF.